Listed below are T cell receptor beta chains from one sample, sequenced in a study of cytomegalovirus exposure and HLA in healthy donors. Produced via immunoSEQ multiplex PCR; TCRdb's table is partial and in-frame only. The table includes roughly 150,000 clones, around 80% detected once. The specimen sequenced was PBMCs. These receptors originate from a male donor in good health and CMV-seropositive. CDR3s include the opening cysteine and the closing phenylalanine or tryptophan. The order of the fields is J gene, D gene, clone size, V gene, CDR3 DNA, CDR3 protein. The D gene is left open where the match is weak. Clone size is shown for a subset of rows, as once, few, many or a class of expanded clone.

TRBJ1-2 - - TRBV28 TGTGCCAGCGTAAACAGCCTATATGGCTACACCTTC CASVNSLYGYTF
TRBJ1-5 - - TRBV7-9 TGTGCCAGCAGCCCCGACGGGTCGGCCTATCAGCCCCAGCATTTT CASSPDGSAYQPQHF
TRBJ2-1 TRBD2 - TRBV7-2 TGTGCCAGCAGTCCCCGACTAGCGGGGGGCATTGAGCAGTTCTTC CASSPRLAGGIEQFF
TRBJ2-7 - - TRBV5-4 TGTGCCAGCAGGACGGACCGGGACCGGAGGGACGAGCAGTACTTC CASRTDRDRRDEQYF
TRBJ2-1 TRBD1 - TRBV5-1 TGCGCCAGCAGCACACCGGGACAGGGGGCGAATGAGCAGTTCTTC CASSTPGQGANEQFF
TRBJ2-3 TRBD2 - TRBV10-3 TGTGCCACTCCGGGGGGCGGGAGGGCCTCAGATACGCAGTATTTT CATPGGGRASDTQYF
TRBJ2-3 - - TRBV19 TGTGCCAGTAGTATTCGGCAGGGCATGGGCACAGATACGCAGTATTTT CASSIRQGMGTDTQYF
TRBJ2-1 TRBD2 once TRBV10-2 TGCGCCAGCAGAGCCCCGGGACTAGGGGACGATGAGCAGTTCTTC CASRAPGLGDDEQFF
TRBJ2-6 - - TRBV28 TGTGCCATAAAGGGGGTTACCCATGCTGGGGCCAACGTCCTGACTTTC CAIKGVTHAGANVLTF
TRBJ1-1 - few TRBV28 TGTGCCAGCGAGGAGAACACTGAAGCTTTCTTT CASEENTEAFF
TRBJ1-6 - - TRBV2 TGTGCCAGCAGAGCAAAGTCCCTCCACTTT CASRAKSLHF
TRBJ1-5 TRBD1 - TRBV6-1 TGTGCCAGCAGTCAACAGGGGGCACATCAGCCCCAGCATTTT CASSQQGAHQPQHF
TRBJ2-7 - - TRBV7-8 TGTGCCAGCAGCTTATTCAGGTCTACTTCGTCCTACGAGCAGTACTTC CASSLFRSTSSYEQYF
TRBJ1-2 TRBD1 - TRBV19 TGTGCCAGTAGTATGCCGGGACAGGGGGCGGTCGGCTACACCTTC CASSMPGQGAVGYTF
TRBJ2-7 - - TRBV28 TGTGCCAGCAGCTACAGGTACTCCTACGAGCAGTACTTC CASSYRYSYEQYF
TRBJ2-1 TRBD1 - TRBV5-1 TGCGCCAGCAGTAGGGGGCTTTTCAATGAGCAGTTCTTC CASSRGLFNEQFF
TRBJ2-7 TRBD1 - TRBV10-2 TGCGCCAGCAGTGAATGGGACAGGGGAACCTACGAGCAATACTTC CASSEWDRGTYEQYF
TRBJ2-1 TRBD2 - TRBV19 TGTGCCAGTAGTATAGACGGGACTAGCGGGAGGAACTATGAGCAGTTCTTC CASSIDGTSGRNYEQFF
TRBJ2-7 - - TRBV5-1 TGCGCCAGCAGCCACGCGGGTGGGAACGAGCAGTACTTC CASSHAGGNEQYF
TRBJ2-1 TRBD2 - TRBV11-3 TGTGCCAGCAGCCGAACTAGCGGGAGTTTGGATGAGCAGTTCTTC CASSRTSGSLDEQFF
TRBJ1-4 TRBD1 - TRBV15 TGTGCCACCAGCAGGCCCGATAGGACAGGGGGCGAAAAACTGTTTTTT CATSRPDRTGGEKLFF
TRBJ2-5 - - TRBV11-2 TGTGCCAGCAGCTTAGGTGCGTCAGGAGAGACCCAGTACTTC CASSLGASGETQYF
TRBJ2-2 TRBD1 - TRBV11-3 TGTGCCAGCTCCGGACAGGGTGGCACCGGGGAGCTGTTTTTT CASSGQGGTGELFF
TRBJ2-6 - - TRBV5-1 TGCGCCAGCAGCTTGGGCAGCTCTGGGGCCAACGGCCTGACTTTC CASSLGSSGANGLTF
TRBJ2-7 TRBD1 - TRBV10-3 TGTGCCATACCGGGACAGGGCACATCCGAGCAGTACTTC CAIPGQGTSEQYF
TRBJ1-2 - few TRBV9 TGTGCCAGCAGCGAGGGAGATTATGGCTACACCTTC CASSEGDYGYTF